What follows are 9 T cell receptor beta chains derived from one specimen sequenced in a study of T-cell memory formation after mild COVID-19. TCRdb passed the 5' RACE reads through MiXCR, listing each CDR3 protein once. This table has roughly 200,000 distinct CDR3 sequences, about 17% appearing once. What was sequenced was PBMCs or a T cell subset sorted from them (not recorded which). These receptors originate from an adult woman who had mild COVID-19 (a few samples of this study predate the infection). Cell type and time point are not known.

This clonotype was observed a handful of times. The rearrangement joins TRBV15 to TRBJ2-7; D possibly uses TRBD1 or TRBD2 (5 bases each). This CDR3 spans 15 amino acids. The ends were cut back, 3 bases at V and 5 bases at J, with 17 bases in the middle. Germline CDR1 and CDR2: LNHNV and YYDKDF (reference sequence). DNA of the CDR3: TGTGCCACCAGCAGGCAGAGGGGAAGTAAAAACGAGCAGTACTTC. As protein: CATSRQRGSKNEQYF.

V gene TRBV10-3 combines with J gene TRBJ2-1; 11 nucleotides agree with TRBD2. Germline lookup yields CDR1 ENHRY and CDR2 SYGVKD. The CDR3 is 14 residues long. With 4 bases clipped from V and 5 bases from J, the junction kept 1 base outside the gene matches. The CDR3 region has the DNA TGTGCCATCAGTGTGGGACTAGCGGACAATGAGCAGTTCTTC. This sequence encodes CAISVGLADNEQFF.

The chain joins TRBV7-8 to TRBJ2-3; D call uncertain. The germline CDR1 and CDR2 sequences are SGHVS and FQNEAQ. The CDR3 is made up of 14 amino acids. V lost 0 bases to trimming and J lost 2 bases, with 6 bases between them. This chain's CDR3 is CASSLARHTDTQYF. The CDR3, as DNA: TGTGCCAGCAGCTTAGCTAGACACACAGATACGCAGTATTTT.

CDR3 bases: TGCAGTGCTAGAGGACTAGCCTACGAGCAGTACTTC. It codes for CSARGLAYEQYF. The chain employs TRBV20-1 and TRBJ2-7, with D tentatively TRBD2 (6 bases). Germline V gives CDR1 DFQATT, CDR2 SNEGSKA (reference sequence). V lost 1 base to trimming and J lost 2 bases, with 6 bases between them. This CDR3 comprises 12 residues.

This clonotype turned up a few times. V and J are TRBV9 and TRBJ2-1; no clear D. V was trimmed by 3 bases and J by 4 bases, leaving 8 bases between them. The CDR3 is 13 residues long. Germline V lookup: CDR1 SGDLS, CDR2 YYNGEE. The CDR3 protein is CASSGRIYNEQFF. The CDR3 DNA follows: TGTGCCAGCAGCGGAAGGATTTACAATGAGCAGTTCTTC.

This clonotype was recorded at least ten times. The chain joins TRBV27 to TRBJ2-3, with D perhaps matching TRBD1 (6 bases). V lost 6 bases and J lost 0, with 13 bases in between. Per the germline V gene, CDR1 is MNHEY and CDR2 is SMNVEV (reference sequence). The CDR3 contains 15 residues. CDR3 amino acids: CASSPGQWSTDTQYF. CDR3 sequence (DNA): TGTGCCAGCAGCCCCGGACAGTGGAGCACAGATACGCAGTATTTT.

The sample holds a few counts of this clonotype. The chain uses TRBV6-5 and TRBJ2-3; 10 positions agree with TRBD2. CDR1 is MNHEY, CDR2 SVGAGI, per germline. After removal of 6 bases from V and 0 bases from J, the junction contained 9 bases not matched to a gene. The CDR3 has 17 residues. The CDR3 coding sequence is TGTGCCAGCAGATCCCGGACTAGCGGACATAGCACAGATACGCAGTATTTT. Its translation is CASRSRTSGHSTDTQYF.

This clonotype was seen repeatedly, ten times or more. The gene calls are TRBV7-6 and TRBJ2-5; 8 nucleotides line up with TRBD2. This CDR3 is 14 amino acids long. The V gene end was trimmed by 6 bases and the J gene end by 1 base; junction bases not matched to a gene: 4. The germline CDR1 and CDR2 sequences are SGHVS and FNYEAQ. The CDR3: CASSLTSGQETQYF. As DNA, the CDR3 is TGTGCCAGCAGTCTAACTAGCGGCCAAGAGACCCAGTACTTC.

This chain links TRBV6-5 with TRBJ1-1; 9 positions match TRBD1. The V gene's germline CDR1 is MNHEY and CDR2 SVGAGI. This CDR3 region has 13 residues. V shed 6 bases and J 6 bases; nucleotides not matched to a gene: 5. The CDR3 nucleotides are TGTGCCAGCAGATATGACAGGGGGGCTGAAGCTTTCTTT. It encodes CASRYDRGAEAFF.